This T cell receptor (beta chain) was captured by sequencing in a study of T cell responses to AZD1222 COVID-19 vaccine. Study-wide findings and caveats: Spike-specific TCR repertoires showed rising breadth and depth after two AZD1222 doses.

The CDR3 is 13 residues long. J lost 5 bases, V lost 3 bases, and 2 bases had no gene match. Germline V lookup: CDR1 SGHTA, CDR2 FQGNSA. Regarding this clone: Its cognate antigen is unknown.

Data came from immunoSEQ multiplex PCR; TCRdb stores just in-frame clones and leaves some out. The table shows roughly 180,000 clones, with 90% occurring only once. The clonotype was recovered from an adult in good health. The chain combines TRBV7-2 with TRBJ2-7, with TRBD1 matching over 9 bases. The input for sequencing was peripheral blood, taken on day 0 of AZD1222 vaccination. This chain's CDR3 is CASSLDRGHEQYF. In DNA, the CDR3 is TGTGCCAGCAGCTTGGACAGGGGCCACGAGCAGTACTTC.